These T cell receptor beta chains were read from a single sample in a study of blood T cell repertoires in COVID-19. Produced via immunoSEQ multiplex PCR; TCRdb's table is partial and in-frame only. The sample records some 130,000 clones, 86% being singletons. The material sequenced was PBMCs or T cells enriched from blood (not recorded which). The receptors were sampled from a man aged 50-60 years who had recovered from COVID-19. Each CDR3 is given with its conserved first and last residue. A D gene is named only where the DNA matches it firmly. Rows give clone size only sometimes, using once, few, many, or a class for an expanded clone.

clone_size j_call v_call d_call cdr3_aa cdr3_nt
- TRBJ2-6 TRBV7-8 - CASSLAPGRTGANVLTF TGTGCCAGCAGCTTAGCCCCCGGCAGGACTGGGGCCAACGTCCTGACTTTC
- TRBJ1-6 TRBV5-4 - CASSLGPQWSSPLHF TGTGCCAGCAGCTTGGGACCCCAATGGAGTTCACCCCTCCACTTT
- TRBJ2-7 TRBV10-3 TRBD2 CAISEREARSEQYF TGTGCCATCAGTGAGCGGGAGGCCCGTTCCGAGCAGTACTTC
- TRBJ2-7 TRBV3-1/TRBV3-2 TRBD2 CASSQGLAGYEQYF TGTGCCAGCAGCCAAGGACTAGCAGGCTACGAGCAGTACTTC
- TRBJ2-1 TRBV6-5 - CASSPTSLISEQFF TGTGCCAGCAGCCCGACTAGTCTCATTAGTGAGCAGTTCTTC
- TRBJ1-3 TRBV6-5 - CASKGIGAGNTIYF TGTGCCAGCAAGGGAATAGGGGCCGGAAACACCATATATTTT
few TRBJ1-4 TRBV4-3 - CASSQDLRQDNEKLFF TGCGCCAGCAGCCAAGATCTGAGACAGGATAATGAAAAACTGTTTTTT
- TRBJ2-5 TRBV3-1/TRBV3-2 - CASSQAGTKYF TGTGCCAGCAGCCAGGCGGGGACCAAGTACTTC
- TRBJ2-3 TRBV2 TRBD1 CASTGRGDTQYF TGTGCCAGCACGGGCAGGGGGGATACGCAGTATTTT
- TRBJ1-2 TRBV19 - CASSIDLGAGGYTF TGTGCCAGTAGTATAGATCTGGGAGCGGGCGGCTACACCTTC
- TRBJ1-4 TRBV29-1 - CSVEGDKPYEKLFF TGCAGCGTTGAAGGGGACAAACCTTATGAAAAACTGTTTTTT
- TRBJ2-3 TRBV6-2/TRBV6-3 - CASSYRASTHYDTDTQYF TGTGCCAGCAGTTACCGGGCTAGCACCCACTATGACACAGATACGCAGTATTTT
- TRBJ1-4 TRBV14 - CASSRQGAEKLFF TGTGCCAGCAGCCGGCAGGGTGCGGAAAAACTGTTTTTT
- TRBJ1-3 TRBV2 - CASRRETGNTIYF TGTGCCAGCCGCCGGGAAACTGGAAACACCATATATTTT
- TRBJ2-7 TRBV28 TRBD2 CASSLWSGRATEQYF TGTGCCAGCAGTTTATGGAGCGGGAGGGCCACCGAGCAGTACTTC
- TRBJ1-5 TRBV19 TRBD1 CASSIGRTGGNQPQHF TGTGCCAGTAGTATAGGTCGGACAGGGGGCAATCAGCCCCAGCATTTT
- TRBJ1-1 TRBV2 - CASNRVNTEAFF TGTGCCAGCAACCGGGTGAACACTGAAGCTTTCTTT
once TRBJ2-1 TRBV5-1 TRBD1 CASRWDSYNEQFF TGCGCCAGCAGATGGGACAGCTACAATGAGCAGTTCTTC
few TRBJ1-4 TRBV2 - CASSGQGNEKLFF TGTGCCAGCAGTGGGCAGGGGAATGAAAAACTGTTTTTT
few TRBJ1-1 TRBV7-2 TRBD1 CASSFLGQGASEAFF TGTGCCAGCAGCTTTCTGGGACAGGGAGCGTCGGAAGCTTTCTTT
few TRBJ1-2 TRBV6-2/TRBV6-3 TRBD1 CASRPGQGGSGYTF TGTGCCAGCAGGCCTGGACAGGGGGGATCTGGCTACACCTTC
- TRBJ2-2 TRBV7-2 - CASSSWDTTNTGELFF TGTGCCAGCAGCTCCTGGGACACCACGAACACCGGGGAGCTGTTTTTT
few TRBJ2-3 TRBV11-3 - CASSLHRGTDTQYF TGTGCCAGCAGCCTACACAGGGGCACAGATACGCAGTATTTT
few TRBJ1-6 TRBV19 TRBD1 CASSTPGQGNSPLHF TGTGCCAGTAGCACTCCGGGACAGGGGAATTCACCCCTCCACTTT
once TRBJ2-4 TRBV28 TRBD2 CASSSGASGILAKNIQYF TGTGCCAGCAGTTCTGGGGCTAGCGGGATTCTAGCCAAAAACATTCAGTACTTC